Listed below are T cell receptor beta chains from one sample, sequenced in a study of cytomegalovirus exposure and HLA in healthy donors. Method: immunoSEQ multiplex PCR; TCRdb's copy keeps in-frame clones and lacks some. The repertoire has about 160,000 clones, 75% of them found once; the top ten carry 2.5% to 3.5%. The sample comprised PBMCs. The receptors derive from a woman between 50 and 59 years old in good health and CMV-seropositive. The CDR3 runs from the conserved cysteine through the conserved F or W. Fields, in order: clone size, V gene, CDR3 length, D gene, J gene, CDR3 protein, CDR3 DNA. The D gene is left open where the match is weak. Some rows have no size entry. The others give once, few or many, or a class for an expanded clone.

.,TRBV19,14,.,TRBJ2-7,CASSATGYNYEQYF,TGTGCCAGTAGTGCCACGGGTTACAACTACGAGCAGTACTTC
.,TRBV6-5,15,TRBD2,TRBJ2-5,CASSRDFETAGGQYF,TGTGCCAGCAGCAGAGATTTCGAGACAGCGGGAGGGCAGTACTTC
.,TRBV2,12,.,TRBJ2-7,CASSLQNYEQYF,TGTGCCAGCAGTCTTCAGAACTACGAGCAGTACTTC
.,TRBV10-2,13,.,TRBJ1-3,CASSVSSGNTIYF,TGCGCCAGCAGTGTTAGCTCTGGAAACACCATATATTTT
.,TRBV10-3,14,TRBD1,TRBJ2-4,CAISGTDRDDIQYF,TGTGCCATCAGTGGGACCGACAGGGACGACATTCAGTACTTC
.,TRBV5-1,17,TRBD2,TRBJ2-1,CASSTSKRLAGDNEQFF,TGCGCCAGCAGCACCTCAAAAAGACTAGCGGGGGACAATGAGCAGTTCTTC
once,TRBV2,13,TRBD1,TRBJ2-2,CASSGQGHGELFF,TGTGCCAGCAGTGGACAGGGGCACGGGGAGCTGTTTTTT
.,TRBV5-1,15,TRBD2,TRBJ2-3,CASSLEAGGTDTQYF,TGCGCCAGCAGCTTGGAGGCGGGAGGCACAGATACGCAGTATTTT
.,TRBV5-1,14,.,TRBJ1-4,CASRRDRTNEKLFF,TGCGCCAGCAGGCGGGACCGCACCAATGAAAAACTGTTTTTT
.,TRBV6-5,13,.,TRBJ2-1,CASSVLIYNEQFF,TGTGCCAGCAGTGTACTGATTTACAATGAGCAGTTCTTC
.,TRBV9,13,.,TRBJ1-3,CASSIGQGNTIYF,TGTGCCAGCAGCATAGGACAGGGAAACACCATATATTTT
once,TRBV21-1,15,.,TRBJ2-1,CASRPRGVTGNEQFF,TGTGCCAGCAGACCCAGGGGGGTGACGGGGAATGAGCAGTTCTTC
.,TRBV9,15,TRBD1,TRBJ1-1,CASSVGTGTNTEAFF,TGTGCCAGCAGCGTTGGGACAGGGACGAACACTGAAGCTTTCTTT
.,TRBV7-8,15,.,TRBJ1-6,CASSLAGQGSSPLHF,TGTGCCAGCAGCTTAGCGGGGCAGGGAAGCTCACCCCTCCACTTT
.,TRBV19,11,TRBD1,TRBJ1-2,CASGQGYGYTF,TGTGCCAGCGGACAGGGCTATGGCTACACCTTC
.,TRBV27,14,TRBD1,TRBJ1-1,CASGEGAKYTEAFF,TGTGCCAGCGGCGAGGGGGCCAAGTACACTGAAGCTTTCTTT
.,TRBV6-1,12,.,TRBJ1-2,CASQAGQLSYTF,TGTGCCAGCCAAGCGGGACAACTGAGCTACACCTTC
.,TRBV4-1,14,.,TRBJ2-7,CASSQVDSAYEQYF,TGCGCCAGCAGCCAAGTTGACAGCGCCTACGAGCAGTACTTC
.,TRBV5-1,15,TRBD1,TRBJ1-1,CASSLALSGGTEAFF,TGCGCCAGCAGCTTGGCTTTATCAGGGGGCACTGAAGCTTTCTTT
.,TRBV2,19,TRBD2,TRBJ2-7,CASSDPLGLAGGSSYEQYF,TGTGCCAGCAGCGATCCACTCGGACTAGCGGGGGGTTCCTCCTACGAGCAGTACTTC
.,TRBV2,14,TRBD1,TRBJ2-1,CASSAGGTYNEQFF,TGTGCCAGCAGTGCAGGGGGTACCTACAATGAGCAGTTCTTC
few,TRBV27,14,TRBD1,TRBJ2-7,CASSPTGNSYEQYF,TGTGCCAGCAGCCCGACAGGGAACTCCTACGAGCAGTACTTC
.,TRBV27,15,.,TRBJ2-1,CASSSRGNPYNEQFF,TGTGCCAGCAGTTCTCGGGGGAACCCCTACAATGAGCAGTTCTTC
.,TRBV30,16,.,TRBJ2-3,CAWSDLTGNMADTQYF,TGTGCCTGGAGTGACCTCACAGGGAATATGGCAGATACGCAGTATTTT
.,TRBV7-9,12,.,TRBJ1-4,CSSSLVLEKLFF,TGTTCCAGCAGCTTAGTTCTGGAAAAACTGTTTTTT
.,TRBV19,16,.,TRBJ1-6,CASSINGGLDNSPLHF,TGTGCCAGTAGTATAAACGGGGGGCTGGATAATTCACCCCTCCACTTT
.,TRBV27,15,.,TRBJ1-4,CASSSRQDLNEKLFF,TGTGCCAGCAGTTCCAGACAGGACCTTAATGAAAAACTGTTTTTT
.,TRBV6-5,14,.,TRBJ2-2,CASSYAGLSGELFF,TGTGCCAGCAGTTACGCAGGTCTTAGCGGGGAGCTGTTTTTT
.,TRBV29-1,16,TRBD1,TRBJ2-3,CSVGRTGRDSTDTQYF,TGCAGCGTTGGAAGGACAGGGCGGGACAGCACAGATACGCAGTATTTT
.,TRBV5-1,15,.,TRBJ2-2,CASSLEARTGGELFF,TGCGCCAGCAGCTTGGAAGCCAGAACAGGAGGGGAGCTGTTTTTT
.,TRBV9,16,TRBD1,TRBJ2-7,CASSVGGQGAQSEQYF,TGTGCCAGCAGCGTAGGAGGACAGGGGGCGCAGTCCGAGCAGTACTTC
.,TRBV5-4,13,.,TRBJ1-1,CASSNTGNTEAFF,TGTGCCAGCAGCAATACAGGGAACACTGAAGCTTTCTTT
.,TRBV15,17,TRBD1,TRBJ1-5,CATSSFHIGQGAWAQHF,TGTGCCACCAGCAGTTTCCATATTGGACAGGGCGCGTGGGCCCAGCATTTT
few,TRBV7-9,15,.,TRBJ1-1,CASSPTRGDLGEAFF,TGTGCCAGCAGCCCCACAAGGGGCGACTTGGGTGAAGCTTTCTTT
.,TRBV6-1,14,.,TRBJ2-7,CASTVHSRGYEQYF,TGTGCCAGCACGGTCCACAGTCGAGGGTACGAGCAGTACTTC
.,TRBV4-1,16,.,TRBJ1-5,CASSQDWRQSNQPQHF,TGCGCCAGCAGCCAAGATTGGAGGCAGAGCAATCAGCCCCAGCATTTT
.,TRBV23-1,16,TRBD1,TRBJ1-5,CASSQYPGTGLQPQHF,TGCGCCAGCAGTCAGTATCCCGGGACAGGGTTACAGCCCCAGCATTTT
.,TRBV19,14,TRBD1,TRBJ2-4,CASSNVGQVNIQYF,TGTGCCAGTTCTAATGTTGGACAGGTAAACATTCAGTACTTC
.,TRBV6-6,13,.,TRBJ2-5,CASSRTAQETQYF,TGTGCCAGCAGCAGGACAGCACAAGAGACCCAGTACTTC
once,TRBV6-5,14,TRBD1,TRBJ2-7,CASSPRDSSYEQYF,TGTGCCAGCAGTCCCCGGGACAGCTCCTACGAGCAGTACTTC
once,TRBV11-2,14,TRBD1,TRBJ2-5,CASSSNRGKETQYF,TGTGCCAGCAGCTCCAACAGGGGGAAAGAGACCCAGTACTTC
few,TRBV5-6,13,TRBD1,TRBJ1-1,CASSVGTVGEAFF,TGTGCCAGCAGCGTAGGGACAGTCGGTGAAGCTTTCTTT
.,TRBV7-9,14,.,TRBJ2-3,CASSISSVADTQYF,TGTGCCAGCAGTATATCTAGCGTTGCAGATACGCAGTATTTT